Below, 30 T cell receptor beta chains from the same sample are listed, as sequenced in a study of shared clonotypes between healthy human individuals. The protocol was immunoSEQ multiplex PCR, while the TCRdb copy is restricted to in-frame clones and leaves out a portion. The sample holds around 940,000 clones, over 75% seen once. The sequenced sample was memory CD4+ T cells sorted from blood. Specified subset: CD45RA-negative fraction. The receptor set was obtained from a man aged 18 to 35 in good health.

The chain uses TRBV2 and TRBJ1-1; 8 bases agree with TRBD1. Germline trimming cut 6 bases from V and 1 base from J; bases unmatched to any gene: 7. Germline CDR1 and CDR2: SNHLY and FYNNEI. CDR3 length: 15 residues. Here the CDR3 reads CASRASTGGNTEAFF. CDR3 coding DNA: TGTGCCAGCAGGGCCTCTACAGGGGGGAACACTGAAGCTTTCTTT.

This clone was picked up one time. This chain uses TRBV27 with TRBJ2-6; 7 positions agree with TRBD1. V trimming: 2 bases; J trimming: 0 bases; junction bases outside the gene matches: 13. Per germline, CDR1 MNHEY and CDR2 SMNVEV (reference sequence). The CDR3 runs to 20 residues. The CDR3 DNA reads as TGTGCCAGCAGTTTAACGATTGGACAGGCTTTCCCCTCTGGGGCCAACGTCCTGACTTTC. Protein product: CASSLTIGQAFPSGANVLTF.

This clone has more than one count but fewer than ten. The chain recombines TRBV6-1 with TRBJ2-1; D might be TRBD1 (5 bases). The CDR3 contains 15 residues. Germline values: CDR1 MNHNS, CDR2 SASEGT. V was trimmed by 5 bases and J by 4 bases, leaving 15 bases between them. CDR3 region: CASSPQGGAYNEQFF. CDR3 DNA: TGTGCCAGCAGTCCGCAGGGTGGGGCTTACAATGAGCAGTTCTTC.

The table lists this clone with a few counts. The genes are TRBV11-2 and TRBJ2-1; TRBD2 is a possible D gene (5 bases). V dropped 3 bases and J dropped 3 bases, with 6 bases sitting between them. CDR3 length: 13 amino acids. CDR1 and CDR2 (germline): SGHAT, FQNNGV. CDR3 DNA sequence: TGTGCCAGCAGCTTCCGGGGCTACAATGAGCAGTTCTTC. Translating gives CASSFRGYNEQFF.

The rearrangement links TRBV6-1 to TRBJ2-7; D is perhaps TRBD1 (6 bases). The V gene lost 8 bases and the J gene lost 3 bases, with 23 bases spanning the gap. This CDR3 has 16 amino acids. Germline assignment: CDR1 MNHNS and CDR2 SASEGT. The CDR3 loop is CASLEGSQLGHYEQYF. The CDR3 DNA reads as TGTGCCAGCCTTGAAGGGAGTCAGTTGGGACACTACGAGCAGTACTTC.

This clone was picked up a small number of times. V gene TRBV5-5 combines with J gene TRBJ2-2; possibly TRBD2 for D (6 bases). Germline V lookup: CDR1 SGHKS, CDR2 YYEKEE (reference sequence). V was cut by 4 bases and J by 6 bases, with 22 bases left in between. This CDR3 contains 17 residues. The CDR3 DNA sequence: TGTGCCAGCAGCCGGTTAATGGTCGGGAGTGGACCCGGGGAGCTGTTTTTT. Translating gives CASSRLMVGSGPGELFF.

The chain recombines TRBV19 with TRBJ1-5; TRBD1 might be the D (5 bases). The CDR3 has 13 residues. The V end lost 5 bases, the J end lost 7 bases, and 12 bases lay between the germline ends. Germline V gene lookup returns CDR1 LNHDA and CDR2 SQIVND (reference sequence). CDR3 amino acids: CASSGQGSQPQHF. CDR3 DNA: TGTGCCAGTAGTGGGCAGGGTTCCCAGCCCCAGCATTTT.

In this sample, this clone turned up many times. The CDR3 is CASNKPSGGNEQFF. CDR3 nucleotides: TGTGCCAGCAATAAACCCAGCGGGGGGAATGAGCAGTTCTTC. This chain connects TRBV7-2 to TRBJ2-1; 9 bases fit TRBD2. The CDR3 length is 14 residues. The ends lost 7 bases at V and 7 bases at J; junction bases unmatched: 8. Germline V gives CDR1 SGHTA, CDR2 FQGNSA.

This chain uses TRBV6-1 with TRBJ1-2, with D unclear. CDR1 is MNHNS and CDR2 is SASEGT in the germline V gene. The CDR3 contains 13 residues. Trimming left V 2 bases short and J 8 bases short, with 12 bases between. In nucleotides, the CDR3 is TGTGCCAGCAGTGAATTTAGGGTGCGCGGCTACACCTTC. Protein product: CASSEFRVRGYTF.

This clone was recorded at least ten times. This chain joins TRBV9 and TRBJ2-2, with TRBD2 identical over 11 bases. Losses at the gene ends were 4 bases for V and 0 bases for J; bases not matched to a gene: 2. Germline values: CDR1 SGDLS, CDR2 YYNGEE. The CDR3 loop spans 16 amino acids. The CDR3 protein is CASSPGLAANTGELFF. CDR3 nucleotides: TGTGCCAGCAGCCCGGGACTAGCGGCGAACACCGGGGAGCTGTTTTTT. The full variable domain, rest sourced from reference TRBV9 and TRBJ2-2, is DSGVTQTPKHLITATGQRVTLRCSPRSGDLSVYWYQQSLDQGLQFLIQYYNGEERAKGNILERFSAQQFPDLHSELNLSSLELGDSALYFCASSPGLAANTGELFFGEGSRLTVL.

A single count supports this clone. The chain recombines TRBV7-9 with TRBJ1-1; D is perhaps TRBD1 (5 bases). Germline CDR1 and CDR2: SEHNR and FQNEAQ (reference sequence). Trimming left V 5 bases short and J 2 bases short, with 21 bases between. The CDR3 covers 17 residues. The CDR3 DNA is TGTGCCAGCAGCCGGCCTCCGGGGACGGAGCTTAACACTGAAGCTTTCTTT. It is translated as CASSRPPGTELNTEAFF.

The chain carries TRBV5-1 and TRBJ2-7; TRBD1 aligns across 9 bases. Germline trimming cut 4 bases from V and 6 bases from J; bases unmatched to any gene: 5. Germline CDR1 and CDR2: SGHRS and YFSETQ. The CDR3 length is 13 residues. In DNA, the CDR3 is TGCGCCAGCAGCCTGATGGGACAGGGCGAGCAGTACTTC. The encoded protein is CASSLMGQGEQYF.

Remarks on this clone: In the same sample, other DNA sequences code for this CDR3. The chain is built from TRBV10-3 and TRBJ2-3; D unresolved. CDR1 and CDR2 from the germline V gene are ENHRY and SYGVKD. The CDR3 has 12 residues. Deletions cut 0 bases from V and 3 bases from J, with 1 base between. This CDR3 is CAISESTDTQYF. CDR3 DNA sequence: TGTGCCATCAGTGAGTCGACAGATACGCAGTATTTT.

The rearrangement joins TRBV7-8 to TRBJ2-3; the match to TRBD2 covers 10 bases. Germline CDR1 reads SGHVS; CDR2 reads FQNEAQ. This CDR3 is 17 amino acids long. The V gene end was trimmed by 4 bases and the J gene end by 5 bases; junction bases not matched to a gene: 12. The CDR3 nucleotides read TGTGCCAGCAGCTCCCTCGGGAGCGGGAGGGCTGGAGATACGCAGTATTTT. It yields the protein CASSSLGSGRAGDTQYF.

This clone was seen a few times. The rearrangement joins TRBV28 to TRBJ2-7; 11 nucleotides match TRBD1. The V and J ends lost 3 bases and 4 bases, in that order; junction bases with no gene match: 11. CDR3 size: 17 residues. Per the germline V gene, CDR1 is MDHEN and CDR2 is SYDVKM. The CDR3 here is CASSLEYGTGGLYEQYF. CDR3 nucleotides: TGTGCCAGCAGTTTGGAGTACGGGACAGGGGGGTTATACGAGCAGTACTTC.

The rearrangement uses TRBV2 and TRBJ1-1, with D hard to call. The CDR3 is 15 amino acids. V was shortened by 8 bases and J by 4 bases, with 20 bases between the two germline ends. The germline V gene encodes CDR1 SNHLY and CDR2 FYNNEI. CDR3 sequence (DNA): TGTGCCAGCTTTCGGTCCGCGGGTGGGATCACTGAAGCTTTCTTT. Translation: CASFRSAGGITEAFF.

On this clone: This CDR3 is also generated by other DNA sequences in the sample. This chain uses TRBV7-2 with TRBJ2-3, with D possibly matching TRBD1 (5 bases). V lost 1 base, J lost 3 bases, and 11 bases lay in between. The germline CDR1 and CDR2 sequences are SGHTA and FQGNSA. The CDR3 consists of 15 residues. The chain's CDR3 is CASSLVGQGTDTQYF. CDR3 DNA sequence: TGTGCCAGCAGCTTAGTGGGCCAGGGTACAGATACGCAGTATTTT.

CDR3 sequence: CASTRYNNEQFF. The DNA of the CDR3 is TGTGCCAGCACACGATATAACAATGAGCAGTTCTTC. V usage is TRBV6-6 and J usage is TRBJ2-1; unclear D gene. The CDR3 extends over 12 amino acids. V was shortened by 7 bases and J by 5 bases, with 9 bases between the two germline ends. Germline CDR1 is MNHNY and CDR2 is SVGAGI (reference sequence).

This chain uses TRBV5-1 with TRBJ2-5, with TRBD2 identical over 7 bases. The CDR3 is 16 amino acids. With V trimmed by 1 base and J by 2 bases, 8 bases remained unmatched. CDR1 and CDR2 (germline): SGHRS, YFSETQ. CDR3 coding DNA: TGCGCCAGCAGCTTGTCCCACTCAGCGGGGCAAGAGACCCAGTACTTC. It encodes CASSLSHSAGQETQYF.

The chain is built from TRBV27 and TRBJ1-1; D is ambiguous. The germline CDR1 and CDR2 sequences are MNHEY and SMNVEV (reference sequence). This CDR3 has 14 residues. V was trimmed by 3 bases and J by 1 base, leaving 9 bases between them. CDR3 loop: CASSFAQSNTEAFF. The CDR3 DNA is TGTGCCAGCAGTTTCGCGCAGTCGAACACTGAAGCTTTCTTT.

This chain joins TRBV7-9 and TRBJ2-1; 8 bases map to TRBD2. The CDR3 consists of 14 residues. V lost 6 bases, J lost 6 bases, and 7 bases stayed unmatched. Germline assignment: CDR1 SEHNR and CDR2 FQNEAQ (reference sequence). The CDR3 coding sequence is TGTGCCAGCAGGCCGGCCGGGACTAGCAATGAGCAGTTCTTC. Its protein product is CASRPAGTSNEQFF.

V gene TRBV29-1 combines with J gene TRBJ2-1; D may be TRBD1 or TRBD2 (5 bases each). From germline, CDR1 is SQVTM and CDR2 ANQGSEA. V lost 3 bases and J 0 bases, leaving 9 bases between the germline ends. This CDR3 has 14 amino acids. The CDR3 is CSVERGDSYNEQFF. As DNA, the CDR3 is TGCAGCGTTGAGAGAGGGGACTCCTACAATGAGCAGTTCTTC.

This clone has only a few counts. The genes are TRBV10-3 and TRBJ2-2; the D gene is possibly TRBD2 (6 bases). Trimming took 2 bases from V and 7 from J, leaving 14 bases between them. Germline values: CDR1 ENHRY, CDR2 SYGVKD. The CDR3 loop spans 15 amino acids. The CDR3 DNA sequence: TGTGCCATCAGTGAGGCTACCGGGGGAGGCGGGGAGCTGTTTTTT. As protein: CAISEATGGGGELFF.

The V and J genes are TRBV11-2 and TRBJ2-5; 7 bases agree with TRBD2. The DNA end is more similar to TRBJ2-7, so the J call may be wrong. This CDR3 spans 16 amino acids. Germline V lookup: CDR1 SGHAT, CDR2 FQNNGV. CDR3 region: CASSPQGLLATYEQYF. As DNA, the CDR3 is TGTGCCAGCAGCCCCCAAGGGTTACTAGCGACCTACGAGCAGTACTTC.

Comments on this clone: Sequence at one end of the junction differs from germline and may be a read error. The chain combines TRBV7-7 with TRBJ2-1; tentative D call: TRBD1 (6 bases). This CDR3 comprises 15 residues. The germline gives CDR1 SSHAT, CDR2 FNYEAQ (reference sequence). The CDR3 DNA is TGTGCTAGCAGCCCAGGGGTAGGGGTGCCAAATGAGCAGTTCTTC. Translation: CASSPGVGVPNEQFF. The full variable domain, its missing parts supplied by reference TRBV7-7 and TRBJ2-1, is GAGVSQSPRYKVTKRGQDVTLRCDPISSHATLYWYQQALGQGPEFLTYFNYEAQPDKSGLPSDRFSAERPEGSISTLTIQRTEQRDSAMYRCASSPGVGVPNEQFFGPGTRLTVL.

The rearrangement links TRBV19 to TRBJ1-1; D may be TRBD1 (5 bases). Trimming stripped 4 bases from V and 2 bases from J, with 14 bases between. The CDR3 covers 15 residues. From germline, CDR1 is LNHDA and CDR2 SQIVND (reference sequence). This chain's CDR3 is CASSNPGGGNTEAFF. In DNA form, the CDR3 reads TGTGCCAGTAGTAACCCCGGGGGTGGCAACACTGAAGCTTTCTTT.

This chain links TRBV29-1 with TRBJ2-5, with a tentative D call TRBD1 (6 bases). The V end lost 4 bases, the J end lost 6 bases, and 15 bases lay between the germline ends. The CDR3 totals 13 residues. The germline CDR1 and CDR2 sequences are SQVTM and ANQGSEA. CDR3 in amino acids: CSVVKGDGQTQYF. The CDR3 DNA reads as TGCAGCGTTGTGAAGGGGGACGGGCAGACCCAGTACTTC.

The J gene is TRBJ1-2, the V gene TRBV7-9; 7 bases are shared with TRBD1. This CDR3 spans 13 amino acids. Germline V gene sequence: CDR1 SEHNR, CDR2 FQNEAQ (reference sequence). Losses at the gene ends were 4 bases for V and 8 bases for J; bases not matched to a gene: 7. The CDR3 protein is CASSYGQVEGYTF. CDR3 nucleotide sequence: TGTGCCAGCAGCTATGGACAGGTCGAGGGCTACACCTTC.

In this sample, this clone turned up many times. The J gene is TRBJ2-5, the V gene TRBV18; a possible D gene is TRBD2 (6 bases). CDR3 length equals 15 residues. The germline CDR1 and CDR2 sequences are KGHSH and LQKENI. V shed 3 bases and J shed 5 bases, with 16 bases lying between them. The CDR3 sequence is CASSPQGGIMETQYF. DNA of the CDR3: TGTGCCAGCTCACCTCAGGGCGGGATTATGGAGACCCAGTACTTC.

In its sample, this clone was seen a few times. V usage is TRBV7-2 and J usage is TRBJ2-6; D is undetermined. Germline V gene lookup returns CDR1 SGHTA and CDR2 FQGNSA. The CDR3 is 13 residues long. V dropped 5 bases and J dropped 6 bases, with 8 bases sitting between them. CDR3 in DNA: TGTGCCAGCAGCGAAGACGAGGCCAACGTCCTGACTTTC. As protein: CASSEDEANVLTF.